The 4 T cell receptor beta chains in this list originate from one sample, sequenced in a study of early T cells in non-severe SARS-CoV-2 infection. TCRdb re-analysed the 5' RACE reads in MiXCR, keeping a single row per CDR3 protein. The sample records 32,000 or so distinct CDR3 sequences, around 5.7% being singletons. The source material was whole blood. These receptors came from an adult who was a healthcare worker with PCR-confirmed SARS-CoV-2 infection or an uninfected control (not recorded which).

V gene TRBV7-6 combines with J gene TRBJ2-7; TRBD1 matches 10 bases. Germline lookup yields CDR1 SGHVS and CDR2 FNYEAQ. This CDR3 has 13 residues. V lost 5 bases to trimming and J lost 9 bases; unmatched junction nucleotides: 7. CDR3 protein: CASSEGQGGRQYF. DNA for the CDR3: TGTGCCAGCAGCGAAGGACAGGGGGGGCGGCAGTACTTC.

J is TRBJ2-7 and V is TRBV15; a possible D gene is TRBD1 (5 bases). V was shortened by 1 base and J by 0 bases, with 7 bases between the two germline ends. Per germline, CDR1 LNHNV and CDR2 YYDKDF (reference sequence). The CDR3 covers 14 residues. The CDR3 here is CATSRGTSSYEQYF. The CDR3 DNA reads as TGTGCCACCAGCAGAGGGACATCCTCCTACGAGCAGTACTTC.

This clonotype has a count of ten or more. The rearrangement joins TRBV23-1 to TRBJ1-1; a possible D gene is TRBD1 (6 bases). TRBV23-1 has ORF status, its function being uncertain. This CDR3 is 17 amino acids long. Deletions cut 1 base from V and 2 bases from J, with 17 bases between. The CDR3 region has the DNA TGCGCCAGCAGTCAATACGGGAGCGGGACAAAAAACACTGAAGCTTTCTTT. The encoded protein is CASSQYGSGTKNTEAFF.

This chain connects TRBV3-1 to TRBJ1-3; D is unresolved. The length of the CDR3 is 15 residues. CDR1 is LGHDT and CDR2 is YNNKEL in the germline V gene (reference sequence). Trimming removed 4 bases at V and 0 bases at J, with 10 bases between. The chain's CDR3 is CASSPGRFSGNTIYF. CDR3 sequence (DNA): TGTGCCAGCAGCCCCGGACGTTTCTCTGGAAACACCATATATTTT.